This is a list of T cell receptor beta chains from one sample in a study of T-cell reconstitution after alpha-beta-depleted transplantation in children. TCRdb re-called the PCR reads with MiXCR, one entry per CDR3 protein. The sample holds hundreds of thousands of distinct CDR3 sequences; around 13% are singletons and the top ten take roughly 0.84%. Sequencing was performed on PBMCs, taken before TCRalphabeta/CD19-depleted stem cell transplant. The receptors here all came from a girl aged 2-9 years with congenital amegakaryocytic thrombocytopenia, due to receive a stem cell transplant. Each CDR3 is given without its conserved first and last residue. D genes are given only for firm matches. A clone size is listed for some rows: how often the clone was seen (once, few, many), or a class if it is expanded.

d_gene	abundance	v_gene	j_gene	CDR3aa
.	.	TRBV4-1	TRBJ2-7	ASMWEDYEQY
TRBD2	.	TRBV12-3/TRBV12-4	TRBJ2-5	ASKREGPRGTQY
TRBD2	.	TRBV25-1	TRBJ2-3	ASSESSKSGSDTQY
TRBD1	many	TRBV15	TRBJ1-2	ATSRNRGNYGYT
TRBD1	many	TRBV20-1	TRBJ2-3	SATDRGLTDTQY
TRBD1	many	TRBV12-3/TRBV12-4	TRBJ1-1	ASSESGTGNTEAF
.	few	TRBV20-1	TRBJ1-5	SAQEGRLNQPQH
TRBD2	few	TRBV12-3/TRBV12-4	TRBJ2-1	ASSGTSGSHEQF
TRBD2	.	TRBV3-1	TRBJ2-1	VSSQDASGVSRF
.	.	TRBV15	TRBJ2-1	ATSRGGGEQF
TRBD2	.	TRBV20-1	TRBJ2-1	CADVSKTSGSRHEQF
.	many	TRBV27	TRBJ2-3	ASERRQGADTQY
TRBD1	many	TRBV29-1	TRBJ1-2	SVDDRGFEDGYT
.	many	TRBV20-1	TRBJ1-1	SIWVLGTEAF
TRBD1	.	TRBV2	TRBJ1-2	ASSDSGGYYGYT
TRBD2	.	TRBV20-1	TRBJ2-2	SARYWTSGSLFNGELF
TRBD1	.	TRBV7-9	TRBJ2-1	ASSLMTGGLYNEQF
TRBD1	few	TRBV24-1	TRBJ2-1	ATSEPQTGFFFYEQF